The 22 T cell receptor beta chains listed next were all sequenced from one sample in a study of T cell responses to AZD1222 COVID-19 vaccine. Data came from immunoSEQ multiplex PCR; TCRdb stores just in-frame clones and leaves some out. The sample yields 200,000 to 250,000 clones, approximately 94% seen once. The input for sequencing was peripheral blood, taken on day 0 of MenACWY control vaccination. Receptors originate from an adult in good health.

The J gene is TRBJ1-2, the V gene TRBV2; a weak D match, TRBD1 (5 bases). V gave up 7 bases and J gave up 0 bases, with 12 bases separating them. This CDR3 region has 14 residues. The germline V gene has CDR1 SNHLY and CDR2 FYNNEI. For the CDR3, the DNA is TGTGCCAGCAACCAGGACACAACTAACTATGGCTACACCTTC. It specifies CASNQDTTNYGYTF. The full variable domain, its missing parts supplied by reference TRBV2 and TRBJ1-2, is EPEVTQTPSHQVTQMGQEVILRCVPISNHLYFYWYRQILGQKVEFLVSFYNNEISEKSEIFDDQFSVERPDGSNFTLKIRSTKLEDSAMYFCASNQDTTNYGYTFGSGTRLTVV.

The V call is TRBV5-1, the J call TRBJ2-5, with TRBD1 matching over 8 bases. The CDR3 has 17 residues. J lost 2 bases, V lost 2 bases, and 11 bases had no gene match. Germline CDR1 and CDR2: SGHRS and YFSETQ. The chain's CDR3 is CASSFPLQGARQETQYF. CDR3 in DNA: TGCGCCAGCAGCTTCCCCCTCCAGGGGGCGAGACAAGAGACCCAGTACTTC.

The V call is TRBV3-1 (or the pseudogene TRBV3-2), the J call TRBJ2-1; D is unclear. Trimming left V 4 bases short and J 3 bases short, with 4 bases between. Germline CDR1 reads LGHDT; CDR2 reads YNNKEL (reference sequence). The CDR3 runs 12 residues. CDR3 sequence: CASSRSYNEQFF. In nucleotides, the CDR3 is TGTGCCAGCAGCCGGAGCTACAATGAGCAGTTCTTC.

A note on this clone: Other DNA sequences in the sample encode the same CDR3. This rearrangement joins TRBV3-1 (or the pseudogene TRBV3-2) to TRBJ1-6; 7 bases align to TRBD1. V shed 1 base, J shed 7 bases, and the junction held 1 base outside the gene matches. In germline, CDR1 is LGHDT, CDR2 YNNKEL (reference sequence). The CDR3 loop spans 14 amino acids. The CDR3 loop is CASSQGTGNSPLHF. The CDR3 DNA reads TGTGCCAGCAGCCAAGGGACAGGCAATTCACCCCTCCACTTT.

CDR3 DNA sequence: TGCGCCAGCGGGGGGGGGACGAACACCGGGGAGCTGTTTTTT. Residues: CASGGGTNTGELFF. The chain employs TRBV10-1 and TRBJ2-2, with 7 nucleotides matching TRBD2. The germline CDR1 and CDR2 sequences are WNHNN and SYGVQD (reference sequence). Trimming removed 8 bases from V and 0 bases from J; junction bases left unmatched: 3. The CDR3 has 14 amino acids.

This sequence joins TRBV20-1 and TRBJ1-5; possible D gene TRBD1, 6 bases. CDR3 size: 16 residues. V dropped 3 bases and J dropped 1 base, with 16 bases sitting between them. Germline CDR1 and CDR2: DFQATT and SNEGSKA (reference sequence). The DNA for the CDR3 is TGCAGTGCTAGTCCAACCACAGGGAGAAGCAATCAGCCCCAGCATTTT. Encoded protein: CSASPTTGRSNQPQHF.

The CDR3 spells CASSVPGEPSQFF. The CDR3, as DNA: TGTGCCAGCAGCGTACCAGGGGAGCCGAGTCAGTTCTTC. The genes are TRBV4-2 and TRBJ2-1; tentative D call: TRBD1 (6 bases). Per the germline V gene, CDR1 is LGHNA and CDR2 is YNFKEQ. Trimming pared 5 bases from V and 13 bases from J, leaving 18 bases between. CDR3 length: 13 residues.

The V call is TRBV7-9, the J call TRBJ1-4; possibly TRBD1 for D (6 bases). The CDR3 loop spans 14 amino acids. Germline V gene data show CDR1 as SEHNR and CDR2 as FQNEAQ (reference sequence). Trimming cost V 4 bases and J 2 bases, with 8 bases left between them. CDR3 coding DNA: TGTGCCAGCAGCTCCGACAGGACTAATGAAAAACTGTTTTTT. As protein: CASSSDRTNEKLFF.

The chain links TRBV5-1 to TRBJ1-2, with D maybe TRBD1 (5 bases). Trimming shortened V by 3 bases and J by 2 bases, and 8 bases separated the two germline ends. The CDR3 loop spans 13 amino acids. Germline loops: CDR1 SGHRS, CDR2 YFSETQ. This chain's CDR3 is CASSSDTNYGYTF. The CDR3 nucleotides are TGCGCCAGCAGCTCGGACACCAACTATGGCTACACCTTC. The full variable domain, with the rest looked up from reference TRBV5-1 and TRBJ1-2, is KAGVTQTPRYLIKTRGQQVTLSCSPISGHRSVSWYQQTPGQGLQFLFEYFSETQRNKGNFPGRFSGRQFSNSRSEMNVSTLELGDSALYLCASSSDTNYGYTFGSGTRLTVV.

The chain links TRBV9 to TRBJ2-3; D possibly corresponds to TRBD2 (6 bases). This CDR3 has 14 amino acids. Trimming cost V 3 bases and J 8 bases, with 16 bases left between them. Germline CDR1 reads SGDLS; CDR2 reads YYNGEE. The CDR3 DNA sequence: TGTGCCAGCAGCGGCGGGACTCCGATAGGTACGCAGTATTTT. Protein product: CASSGGTPIGTQYF.

The chain uses TRBV30 and TRBJ2-1, with D unresolved. The CDR3 extends over 12 amino acids. In germline, CDR1 is GTSNPN, CDR2 SVGIG (reference sequence). Trimming shortened V by 1 base and J by 3 bases, and 4 bases separated the two germline ends. The CDR3 bases are TGTGCCTGGAGTGCCAACTACAATGAGCAGTTCTTC. Translating gives CAWSANYNEQFF.

The gene calls are TRBV11-2 and TRBJ2-1; 7 nucleotides align to TRBD2. V was clipped by 3 bases and J by 9 bases; unmatched bases: 5. This CDR3 region has 13 residues. CDR1 is SGHAT, CDR2 FQNNGV, per germline. The CDR3 region is CASSFGGRGEQFF. The CDR3 DNA reads as TGTGCCAGCAGCTTTGGAGGGAGGGGTGAGCAGTTCTTC. Complete variable domain (other parts from reference TRBV11-2 and TRBJ2-1): EAGVAQSPRYKIIEKRQSVAFWCNPISGHATLYWYQQILGQGPKLLIQFQNNGVVDDSQLPKDRFSAERLKGVDSTLKIQPAKLEDSAVYLCASSFGGRGEQFFGPGTRLTVL.

The rearrangement links TRBV30 to TRBJ2-1; TRBD1 agrees at 7 bases. Germline values: CDR1 GTSNPN, CDR2 SVGIG (reference sequence). This CDR3 contains 13 residues. With 2 bases clipped from V and 6 bases from J, the junction kept 4 bases outside the gene matches. CDR3 coding DNA: TGTGCCTGGAGTACAGGGGTAAGCAATGAGCAGTTCTTC. Its protein product is CAWSTGVSNEQFF.

As to this clone: Other DNA sequences in this sample translate to the same CDR3. This chain uses TRBV6-5 with TRBJ1-1; D unresolved. V was clipped by 3 bases and J by 6 bases, with 8 bases between them. Germline V gene lookup returns CDR1 MNHEY and CDR2 SVGAGI. The CDR3 is made up of 12 amino acids. The CDR3 region has the DNA TGTGCCAGCAGTTATCCCGGGTCTGAAGCTTTCTTT. It yields the protein CASSYPGSEAFF.

The rearrangement uses TRBV27 and TRBJ1-4; TRBD1 aligns across 7 bases. Trimming removed 5 bases from V and 8 bases from J; junction bases left unmatched: 8. The CDR3 extends over 14 amino acids. Germline V lookup: CDR1 MNHEY, CDR2 SMNVEV (reference sequence). The CDR3 nucleotides read TGTGCCAGCAGTCTACAGGGGATGTTCGAAAAACTGTTTTTT. Its protein product is CASSLQGMFEKLFF.

CDR3 protein: CASRSVGQGLNEKLFF. Here the CDR3 DNA reads TGTGCCAGCAGAAGCGTGGGACAGGGCCTCAATGAAAAACTGTTTTTT. The rearrangement joins TRBV28 to TRBJ1-4; TRBD1 agrees at 9 bases. CDR3 size: 16 residues. V was clipped by 6 bases and J by 5 bases; unmatched bases: 10. Germline V gene data show CDR1 as MDHEN and CDR2 as SYDVKM.

The chain employs TRBV3-1 (or the pseudogene TRBV3-2) and TRBJ2-2, with D perhaps given as TRBD1 or TRBD2 (6 bases each). The CDR3 loop spans 15 amino acids. Germline loops: CDR1 LGHDT, CDR2 YNNKEL (reference sequence). With 4 bases removed from V and 6 bases from J, the gap between germline ends came to 15 bases. The DNA of the CDR3 is TGTGCCAGCAGCCTTTTATGGGGGGCCGCCGGGGAGCTGTTTTTT. Residues: CASSLLWGAAGELFF.

The chain couples TRBV28 to TRBJ2-7; 8 bases match TRBD2. Germline CDR1 MDHEN, CDR2 SYDVKM. Trimming removed 3 bases from V and 5 bases from J; junction bases left unmatched: 12. The CDR3 has 16 residues. In DNA, the CDR3 is TGTGCCAGCAGTTTCCAACACGGCGGGGGGCGGAACGAGCAGTACTTC. This codes for CASSFQHGGGRNEQYF.

This clone has a single count. The rearrangement joins TRBV5-5 to TRBJ2-4, with D uncertain. In germline, CDR1 is SGHKS, CDR2 YYEKEE (reference sequence). V was cut by 3 bases and J by 7 bases, with 11 bases left in between. CDR3 length equals 13 residues. The CDR3 nucleotides are TGTGCCAGCAGCTCCGGGCCCGAGAACATTCAGTACTTC. The encoded protein is CASSSGPENIQYF.

The chain links TRBV7-2 to TRBJ1-3; no reliable D call. From germline, CDR1 is SGHTA and CDR2 FQGNSA. V dropped 3 bases and J dropped 2 bases, with 5 bases sitting between them. CDR3 length: 13 amino acids. CDR3 sequence: CASSLATGNTIYF. The DNA of the CDR3 is TGTGCCAGCAGCTTGGCTACTGGAAACACCATATATTTT.

V is TRBV4-2 and J is TRBJ1-1; TRBD1 agrees at 9 bases. Germline CDR1 reads LGHNA; CDR2 reads YNFKEQ. The CDR3 totals 17 residues. Trimming removed 3 bases from V and 2 bases from J; junction bases left unmatched: 10. CDR3: CASSQVGTGGVNTEAFF. CDR3 sequence (DNA): TGTGCCAGCAGCCAGGTGGGCACAGGGGGCGTAAACACTGAAGCTTTCTTT.

J is TRBJ2-7 and V is TRBV27, with D perhaps matching TRBD2 (6 bases). V shed 2 bases and J shed 0 bases, with 14 bases lying between them. The length of the CDR3 is 16 residues. Per germline, CDR1 MNHEY and CDR2 SMNVEV (reference sequence). CDR3 sequence reads: CASSLGGTVSSYEQYF. The CDR3 DNA sequence: TGTGCCAGCAGTTTAGGGGGGACGGTAAGCTCCTACGAGCAGTACTTC.